The 3 T cell receptor beta chains below come from one sample, sequenced in a study of blood T cell repertoires in COVID-19. The assay was immunoSEQ multiplex PCR, and TCRdb's table has in-frame clones only and misses some. The repertoire holds 250,000 to 350,000 clones, with 70% to 85% as singletons. The sample was peripheral blood. Receptors originate from a human donor with COVID-19, enrolled during active disease. The donor label of this sample is uncertain.

The rearrangement uses TRBV4-3 and TRBJ2-1; D is possibly TRBD2 (5 bases). Trimming shortened V by 1 base and J by 11 bases, and 15 bases separated the two germline ends. Germline CDR1 LGHNA, CDR2 YSLEER. This CDR3 is built from 14 residues. The CDR3 DNA reads as TGCGCCAGCAGCCAAGCCCCCTTCGTCGGGAAGCAGTTCTTC. Its protein is CASSQAPFVGKQFF.

This clone was seen more than once but under ten times. The chain links TRBV30 to TRBJ1-5; no clear D gene. The CDR3 length is 14 residues. Looked up from germline, CDR1 is GTSNPN and CDR2 is SVGIG (reference sequence). The V end was cut by 2 bases, the J end by 6 bases, with 14 bases between. The CDR3 nucleotides read TGTGCCTGGAGTCCCGGGTTAGTAGGTCAGCCCCAGCATTTT. Its translation: CAWSPGLVGQPQHF.

The chain couples TRBV2 to TRBJ2-1, with 7 bases that match TRBD2. Trimming removed 4 bases from V and 7 bases from J; junction bases left unmatched: 7. This CDR3 contains 14 residues. Per the germline V gene, CDR1 is SNHLY and CDR2 is FYNNEI. The CDR3 reads CASSVWLAANEQFF. The CDR3 region has the DNA TGTGCCAGCAGTGTGTGGCTAGCGGCTAATGAGCAGTTCTTC.